Described below is a single TCR beta chain sequence and its context. The clone's antigen remains unknown. Nothing much larger sits one base from this clone, and base qualities are not available. The ViraFEST assay stimulated PBMC with viral peptide pools and then used TCR sequencing to identify antigen-specific CD4+ T cell clonotypes by expansion. After around 11 days of culture, CD4+ T cells were isolated with the EasySep CD4+ T cell isolation kit. Each participant received two doses of an mRNA SARS-CoV-2 vaccine, either BNT162b2 or mRNA-1273. Healthy vaccine recipients had no prior SARS-CoV-2 infection, confirmed by negative nucleocapsid antibodies before and after vaccination. Some 1.9 million PBMC per well were cultured with 10 ug/ml peptides in IMDM containing approximately 4.6% human AB serum, 8.5 to 10 IU/ml IL-2 and gentamicin. Half of the culture medium was replaced with fresh IL-2-containing medium on days 3 and 7. Unless noted otherwise, every peptide stimulation condition was grown in triplicate wells. Using Ficoll-Paque Plus gradient centrifugation, PBMC were separated from whole blood and then either used fresh or cryopreserved at -140C. The spike proteins of SARS-CoV-2 and of the common cold coronaviruses HCoV-NL63, HCoV-OC43 and HCoV-229E were spanned by overlapping peptide pools. Genomic DNA was extracted from cultured CD4+ T cells with the QIAamp micro DNA kit.

Library construction relied on the immunoSEQ multiplex PCR assay. DNA from the CD4+ T cells that had been cultured and isolated underwent TCR beta CDR3 sequencing. Regarding the original processing steps: The analysis removed non-productive TCR sequences, trimmed reads to the CDR3 region, and retained only CDR3s that were 7 or more amino acids long. The MANAFEST web app was used to pick out antigen-specific clonotypes by comparing their expansion in peptide wells with that in reference cultures. Positive clones required FDR<0.05 expansion versus reference and all other wells, odds ratio above 5, and frequency above 0.1% in two replicate wells. Clonotypes significantly expanded in SARS-CoV-2 spike wells and in at least one common cold coronavirus spike condition were defined as cross-reactive. CDR3 similarity was assessed by Levenshtein distance using the stringdist R package, and unrooted trees were constructed with ape in R 3.6.1. Imported from immuneACCESS, the table was reduced by TCRdb to in-frame sequences with V and J called. These copies leave out some clones; in studies compared against another copy, an unresolved V gene accounts for under half, and the cause of the remainder is not known. The V and J calls and clone size are taken from that table; D and trimming were inferred from the DNA. The sample includes some 23,000 clones, with roughly two thirds observed a single time. The top ten clones comprise roughly 8.7% of the sample.

The sample belongs to a study of vaccination effects on CD4 cells after COVID-19 (dated by TCRdb to the early 2020s). Context from the whole study: Post-vaccine samples across the study were collected a median of 72 days after the second dose, with a range of 14 to 241. SARS-CoV-2 spike-specific CD4+ TCR repertoires were compared before and after mRNA vaccination in COVID-19 convalescent patients and in infection-naive vaccine recipients. Altogether, some ten COVID-19 convalescent patients and a handful of SARS-CoV-2-naive healthy vaccine recipients made up the full study. Cultures from other donors in the study were sequenced with the Oncomine TCR Beta short-read assay on an Illumina iSeq 100.

Findings and caveats that apply to the study as a whole: Both infection-induced and vaccine-induced clones contracted markedly at late post-vaccination timepoints, which is consistent with waning T cell responses. Among healthy vaccine recipients, nearly all vaccine-induced clones were SARS-CoV-2 mono-reactive, and just 1 of 255 was cross-reactive with common cold coronaviruses. The study was limited by a small number of convalescent patients, and early post-infection timepoints were lacking.

This material consisted of CD4+ T cells from PBMCs cultured with SARS-CoV-2 spike peptides, taken after COVID-19 vaccination. Explained via the paper, the cell subset or site label denotes: SARS-CoV-2 spike overlapping peptide pool stimulation. This clonotype was obtained from a human donor who received a COVID-19 vaccine.

Read as DNA, the sequence is TGCGCCAGCAGCCCTTGGACCGGGGCGGAGACCCAGTACTTC. Translated, it gives CASSPWTGAETQYF. Recombination connected TRBV5-1 to TRBJ2-5; the D call could be TRBD1 or TRBD2, with each sharing 5 bases. From its cysteine to its phenylalanine, the CDR3 spans 14 amino acids. Only CDR3 DNA remains: 42 bases, in frame from the first base. V is pared back by 4 bases and J by 5 bases, with 15 bases lying between the germline termini. The germline V gene supplies CDR1 SGHRS and CDR2 YFSETQ.